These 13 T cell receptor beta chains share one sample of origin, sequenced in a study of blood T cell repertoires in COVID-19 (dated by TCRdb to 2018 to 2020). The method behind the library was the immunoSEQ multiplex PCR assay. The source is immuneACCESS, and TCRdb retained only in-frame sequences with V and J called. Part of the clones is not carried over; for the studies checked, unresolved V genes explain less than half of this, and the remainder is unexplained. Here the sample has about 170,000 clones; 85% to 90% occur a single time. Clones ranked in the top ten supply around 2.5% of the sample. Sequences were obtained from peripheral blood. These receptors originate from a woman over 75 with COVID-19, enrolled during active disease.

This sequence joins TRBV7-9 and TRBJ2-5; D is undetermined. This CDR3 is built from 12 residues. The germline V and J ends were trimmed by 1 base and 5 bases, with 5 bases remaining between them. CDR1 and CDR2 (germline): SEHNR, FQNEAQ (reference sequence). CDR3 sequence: CASSLVLETQYF. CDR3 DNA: TGTGCCAGCAGCTTAGTACTGGAGACCCAGTACTTC.

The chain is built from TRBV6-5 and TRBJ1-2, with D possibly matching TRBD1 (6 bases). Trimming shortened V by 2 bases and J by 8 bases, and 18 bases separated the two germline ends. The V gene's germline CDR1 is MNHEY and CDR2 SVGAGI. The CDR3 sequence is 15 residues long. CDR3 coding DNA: TGTGCCAGCAGTTACGATCCAAGGACAGACAGAGGCTACACCTTC. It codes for CASSYDPRTDRGYTF.

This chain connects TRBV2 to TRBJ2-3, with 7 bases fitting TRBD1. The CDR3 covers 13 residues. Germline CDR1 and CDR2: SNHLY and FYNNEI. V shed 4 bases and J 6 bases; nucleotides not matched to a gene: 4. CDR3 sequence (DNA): TGTGCCAGCAGTGGACAGGGCAGGGATACGCAGTATTTT. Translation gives CASSGQGRDTQYF.

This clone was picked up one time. The CDR3 DNA reads TGCAGTGCAGCCCGAGATACGCAGTATTTT. It translates to CSAARDTQYF. The chain combines TRBV20-1 with TRBJ2-3; D uncertain. Trimming removed 6 bases from V and 5 bases from J, with 6 bases in between. Per germline, CDR1 DFQATT and CDR2 SNEGSKA (reference sequence). This CDR3 is built from 10 residues.

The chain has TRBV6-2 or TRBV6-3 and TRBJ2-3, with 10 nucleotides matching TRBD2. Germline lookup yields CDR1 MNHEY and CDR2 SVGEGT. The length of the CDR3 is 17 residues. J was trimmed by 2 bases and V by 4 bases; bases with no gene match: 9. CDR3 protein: CASSWLAGVELTDTQYF. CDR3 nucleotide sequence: TGTGCCAGCAGTTGGCTAGCGGGAGTAGAGCTCACAGATACGCAGTATTTT.

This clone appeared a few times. The CDR3 spells CASSFGTTNNEQFF. CDR3 bases: TGTGCCAGCAGCTTCGGGACTACAAACAATGAGCAGTTCTTC. The rearrangement uses TRBV5-4 and TRBJ2-1; 7 bases are a match to TRBD2. CDR3 length equals 14 residues. The J segment lost 5 bases and the V segment lost 2 bases, leaving 4 bases of the junction unmatched. Germline CDR1 and CDR2: SGHNT and YYREEE (reference sequence). The variable domain in full, with the rest retrieved from reference TRBV5-4 and TRBJ2-1, is ETGVTQSPTHLIKTRGQQVTLRCSSQSGHNTVSWYQQALGQGPQFIFQYYREEENGRGNFPPRFSGLQFPNYSSELNVNALELDDSALYLCASSFGTTNNEQFFGPGTRLTVL.

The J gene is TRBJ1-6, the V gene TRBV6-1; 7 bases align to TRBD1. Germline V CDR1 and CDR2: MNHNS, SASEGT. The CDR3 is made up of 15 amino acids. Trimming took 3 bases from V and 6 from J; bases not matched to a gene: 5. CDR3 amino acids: CASSDHRGSNSPLHF. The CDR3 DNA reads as TGTGCCAGCAGTGACCACAGGGGTTCTAATTCACCCCTCCACTTT.

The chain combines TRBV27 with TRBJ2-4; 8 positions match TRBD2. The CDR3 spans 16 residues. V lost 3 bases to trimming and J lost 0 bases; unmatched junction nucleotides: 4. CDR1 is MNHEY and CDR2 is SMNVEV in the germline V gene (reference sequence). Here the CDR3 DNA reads TGTGCCAGCAGTTTCATAGCGGGATTAGCCAAAAACATTCAGTACTTC. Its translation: CASSFIAGLAKNIQYF.

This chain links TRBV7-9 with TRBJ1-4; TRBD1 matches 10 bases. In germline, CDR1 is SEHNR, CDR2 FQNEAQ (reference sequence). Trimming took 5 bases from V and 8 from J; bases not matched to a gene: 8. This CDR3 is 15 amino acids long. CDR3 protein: CASSLAGTGAEKLFF. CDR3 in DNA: TGTGCCAGCAGCCTTGCCGGGACAGGGGCCGAAAAACTGTTTTTT.

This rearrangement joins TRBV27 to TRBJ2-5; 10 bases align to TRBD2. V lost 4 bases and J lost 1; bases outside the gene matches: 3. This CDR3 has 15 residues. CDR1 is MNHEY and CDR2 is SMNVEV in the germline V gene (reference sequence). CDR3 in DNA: TGTGCCAGCAGTTCCAGCGGGAGGGCCCAAGAGACCCAGTACTTC. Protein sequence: CASSSSGRAQETQYF.

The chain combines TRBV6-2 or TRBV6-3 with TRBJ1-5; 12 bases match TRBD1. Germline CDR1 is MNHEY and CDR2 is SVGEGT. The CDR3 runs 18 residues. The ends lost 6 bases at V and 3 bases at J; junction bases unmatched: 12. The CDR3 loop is CASRYRDRGQNNNQPQHF. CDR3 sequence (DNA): TGTGCCAGCAGATACCGGGACAGGGGGCAAAATAACAATCAGCCCCAGCATTTT.

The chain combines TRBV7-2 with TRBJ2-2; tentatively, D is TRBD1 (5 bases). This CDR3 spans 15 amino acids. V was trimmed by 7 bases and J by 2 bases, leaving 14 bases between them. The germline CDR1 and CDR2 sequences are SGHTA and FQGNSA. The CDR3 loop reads CASNRQSFNTGELFF. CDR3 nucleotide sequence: TGTGCCAGCAACCGACAGAGCTTTAACACCGGGGAGCTGTTTTTT.

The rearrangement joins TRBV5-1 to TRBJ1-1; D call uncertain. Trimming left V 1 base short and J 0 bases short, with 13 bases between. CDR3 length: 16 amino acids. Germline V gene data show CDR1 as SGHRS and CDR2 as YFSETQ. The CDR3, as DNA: TGCGCCAGCAGCTTGACCTTAGGGAGCTTGAACACTGAAGCTTTCTTT. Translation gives CASSLTLGSLNTEAFF.